The sequence of this TCR beta chain was determined in a study of blood T cells in healthy people across ages. The use of a sample-barcoded 5' primer and a J-beta primer mix characterized a second PCR of about 6 to 12 cycles. A tag from a template-switch adaptor with 12 random nucleotides marked each cDNA molecule. MiXCR was run by TCRdb on the 5' RACE reads, yielding one entry per CDR3 protein. This sample has over 1.5 million distinct CDR3 sequences, with 49% found just once. Material for sequencing was blood. The sequence was obtained from a woman in her thirties or forties in good health.

This CDR3 is CASSQDGVSGDKQYF. Written as DNA, the CDR3 is TGCGCCAGCAGCCAAGACGGAGTTTCGGGGGACAAGCAGTACTTC. V usage is TRBV4-3 and J usage is TRBJ2-4; D is possibly TRBD1 or TRBD2 (6 bases each). CDR3 size: 15 residues. Deletions cut 0 bases from V and 13 bases from J, with 19 bases between. Germline V gene data show CDR1 as LGHNA and CDR2 as YSLEER.